This TCR beta chain is from a study of CD8 T cells in ankylosing spondylitis. Notes on the study in general: A TCR beta motif made of about eight highly homologous variants seemed typical of ankylosing spondylitis blood.

A note on this clonotype: Antigen specificity is unknown.

The V gene's germline CDR1 is SGHNT and CDR2 YENEEA. The CDR3 runs to 16 residues. The ends lost 7 bases at V and 8 bases at J; junction bases unmatched: 15. TCRdb redid the calling of the 5' RACE reads with MiXCR, one entry per CDR3 protein. The table shows approximately 440,000 distinct CDR3 sequences, with more than 15% occurring only once. This chain uses TRBV11-3 with TRBJ2-1, with 9 positions matching TRBD2. The sequenced sample was blood, either unsorted or a sorted T cell fraction (not recorded which). The origin of this receptor is a male donor with ankylosing spondylitis. The CDR3 loop reads CASTLMGRTSVDEQFF. The CDR3 region has the DNA TGTGCCAGCACCCTCATGGGGCGGACTAGCGTGGATGAGCAGTTCTTC.